What follows are 8 T cell receptor beta chains derived from one specimen sequenced in a study of T cells expressing NK-cell markers. TCRdb re-called the 5' RACE reads and shows each CDR3 protein once, DNA omitted. The sample yields about 540,000 distinct CDR3 sequences, of which the top ten take up roughly 3.4%. The sequencing input was blood T cells: a sorted CD56 or NKG2C T cell subset, CD4+ or CD8+ T cells, or bulk PBMC T cells (not recorded which). These receptors were obtained from a man between 18 and 35 years old in good health.

The rearrangement uses TRBV10-2 and TRBJ2-5; TCRdb lists TRBD2, though no DNA is available to test this call. Germline assignment: CDR1 WSHSY and CDR2 SAAADI. The CDR3 consists of 15 residues. CDR3 residues: CASSDPGLAEETQYF.

The chain joins TRBV18 to TRBJ2-1; with no DNA, the TCRdb D assignment of TRBD1 cannot be verified. The CDR3 is made up of 15 amino acids. The V gene's germline CDR1 is KGHSH and CDR2 LQKENI. CDR3 region: CASSPPGQGNDEQFF.

The V gene is TRBV4-1, the J gene TRBJ2-3; TCRdb proposes TRBD1, but this gene call is untestable without DNA. CDR1 and CDR2 (germline): MGHRA, YSYEKL. The CDR3 runs 16 residues. CDR3 protein: CASSQGRQALTDTQYF.

This sequence joins TRBV21-1 and TRBJ2-3; checking the TCRdb D call of TRBD2 is not possible without DNA. TRBV21-1 is recorded as a pseudogene. CDR3 size: 18 residues. CDR3 in amino acids: CASPFGLAGGPGTDTQYF.

J is TRBJ2-1 and V is TRBV7-2. CDR1 is SGHTA, CDR2 FQGNSA, per germline. The CDR3 covers 15 residues. The CDR3 sequence: CASTLSRLTHNEQFF.

V is TRBV5-1 and J is TRBJ2-1; TCRdb lists TRBD1, though no DNA is available to test this call. CDR1 is SGHRS, CDR2 YFSETQ, per germline. The CDR3 has 13 residues. The CDR3 loop reads CASSGEAGNEQFF.

The genes are TRBV20-1 and TRBJ1-2; TCRdb gives TRBD1 as the D gene, but with no DNA this cannot be confirmed. CDR3 size: 13 residues. Germline V CDR1 and CDR2: DFQATT, SNEGSKA (reference sequence). This CDR3 reads CSARGGRTGGYTF.

The gene calls are TRBV12-3 or TRBV12-4 and TRBJ1-6; TCRdb's assignment of TRBD1 cannot be checked, as there is no DNA. The CDR3 is 15 residues long. CDR3 sequence: CASSLGGTGLSPLHF.